The sequence of this TCR beta chain was determined in a study of TIL therapy for anti-PD-1-resistant metastatic lung cancer. The immunoSEQ assay was v3. Sequenced by immunoSEQ multiplex PCR; TCRdb stores in-frame clones only, minus some. Of 45,000 to 75,000 clones in the sample, under 75% were seen once. Time point meaning: pre-treatment sample, taken before nivolumab and TIL therapy. V shed 5 bases and J shed 3 bases, with 15 bases lying between them. Germline loops: CDR1 SGHNT, CDR2 YENEEA. The CDR3 is 15 residues long. This chain connects TRBV11-3 to TRBJ2-3; tentatively, D is TRBD2 (5 bases). The TCR sequence derives from a person aged 30 to 80 with non-small cell lung cancer. The specimen comprised blood, sampled at baseline. CDR3 region: CASSPGRTDTDTQYF. CDR3 DNA: TGTGCCAGCAGCCCGGGAAGGACGGATACAGATACGCAGTATTTT.